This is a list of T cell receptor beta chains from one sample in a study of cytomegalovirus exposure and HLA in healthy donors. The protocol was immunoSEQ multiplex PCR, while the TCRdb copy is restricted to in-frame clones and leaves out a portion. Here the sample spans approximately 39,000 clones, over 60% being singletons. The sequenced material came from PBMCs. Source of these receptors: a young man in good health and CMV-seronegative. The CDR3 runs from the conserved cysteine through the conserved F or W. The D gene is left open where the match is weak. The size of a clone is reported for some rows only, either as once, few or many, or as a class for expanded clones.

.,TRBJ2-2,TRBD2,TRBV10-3,CATAGGGHGELFF,TGTGCCACCGCGGGGGGGGGACACGGGGAGCTGTTTTTT
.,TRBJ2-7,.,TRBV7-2,CASSLAGGSYEQYF,TGTGCCAGCAGCTTAGCGGGCGGGTCCTACGAGCAGTACTTC
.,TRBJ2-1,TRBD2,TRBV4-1,CASSQVRLAGGNNNEQFF,TGCGCCAGCAGCCAAGTGAGACTAGCGGGGGGGAATAACAATGAGCAGTTCTTC
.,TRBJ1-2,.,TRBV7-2,CASSYGPGSSYGYTF,TGTGCCAGCAGCTACGGGCCAGGGTCGAGCTATGGCTACACCTTC
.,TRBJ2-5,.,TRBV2,CASSSDSAGTQYF,TGTGCCAGCAGTTCGGACAGTGCAGGGACCCAGTACTTC
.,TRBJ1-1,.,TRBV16,CASSQSSGVNTEAFF,TGTGCCAGCAGCCAATCGTCAGGGGTGAACACTGAAGCTTTCTTT
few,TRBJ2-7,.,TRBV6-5,CATGVGQYEQYF,TGTGCCACGGGCGTAGGACAGTACGAGCAGTACTTC
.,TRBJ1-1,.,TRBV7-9,CASSFIAENTEAFF,TGTGCCAGCAGCTTTATCGCGGAGAACACTGAAGCTTTCTTT
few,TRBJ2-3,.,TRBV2,CASSEAPGTDTQYF,TGTGCCAGCAGTGAAGCGCCGGGCACAGATACGCAGTATTTT
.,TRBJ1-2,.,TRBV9,CASSVLSGEAHTF,TGTGCCAGCAGCGTATTGTCTGGGGAGGCCCACACCTTC